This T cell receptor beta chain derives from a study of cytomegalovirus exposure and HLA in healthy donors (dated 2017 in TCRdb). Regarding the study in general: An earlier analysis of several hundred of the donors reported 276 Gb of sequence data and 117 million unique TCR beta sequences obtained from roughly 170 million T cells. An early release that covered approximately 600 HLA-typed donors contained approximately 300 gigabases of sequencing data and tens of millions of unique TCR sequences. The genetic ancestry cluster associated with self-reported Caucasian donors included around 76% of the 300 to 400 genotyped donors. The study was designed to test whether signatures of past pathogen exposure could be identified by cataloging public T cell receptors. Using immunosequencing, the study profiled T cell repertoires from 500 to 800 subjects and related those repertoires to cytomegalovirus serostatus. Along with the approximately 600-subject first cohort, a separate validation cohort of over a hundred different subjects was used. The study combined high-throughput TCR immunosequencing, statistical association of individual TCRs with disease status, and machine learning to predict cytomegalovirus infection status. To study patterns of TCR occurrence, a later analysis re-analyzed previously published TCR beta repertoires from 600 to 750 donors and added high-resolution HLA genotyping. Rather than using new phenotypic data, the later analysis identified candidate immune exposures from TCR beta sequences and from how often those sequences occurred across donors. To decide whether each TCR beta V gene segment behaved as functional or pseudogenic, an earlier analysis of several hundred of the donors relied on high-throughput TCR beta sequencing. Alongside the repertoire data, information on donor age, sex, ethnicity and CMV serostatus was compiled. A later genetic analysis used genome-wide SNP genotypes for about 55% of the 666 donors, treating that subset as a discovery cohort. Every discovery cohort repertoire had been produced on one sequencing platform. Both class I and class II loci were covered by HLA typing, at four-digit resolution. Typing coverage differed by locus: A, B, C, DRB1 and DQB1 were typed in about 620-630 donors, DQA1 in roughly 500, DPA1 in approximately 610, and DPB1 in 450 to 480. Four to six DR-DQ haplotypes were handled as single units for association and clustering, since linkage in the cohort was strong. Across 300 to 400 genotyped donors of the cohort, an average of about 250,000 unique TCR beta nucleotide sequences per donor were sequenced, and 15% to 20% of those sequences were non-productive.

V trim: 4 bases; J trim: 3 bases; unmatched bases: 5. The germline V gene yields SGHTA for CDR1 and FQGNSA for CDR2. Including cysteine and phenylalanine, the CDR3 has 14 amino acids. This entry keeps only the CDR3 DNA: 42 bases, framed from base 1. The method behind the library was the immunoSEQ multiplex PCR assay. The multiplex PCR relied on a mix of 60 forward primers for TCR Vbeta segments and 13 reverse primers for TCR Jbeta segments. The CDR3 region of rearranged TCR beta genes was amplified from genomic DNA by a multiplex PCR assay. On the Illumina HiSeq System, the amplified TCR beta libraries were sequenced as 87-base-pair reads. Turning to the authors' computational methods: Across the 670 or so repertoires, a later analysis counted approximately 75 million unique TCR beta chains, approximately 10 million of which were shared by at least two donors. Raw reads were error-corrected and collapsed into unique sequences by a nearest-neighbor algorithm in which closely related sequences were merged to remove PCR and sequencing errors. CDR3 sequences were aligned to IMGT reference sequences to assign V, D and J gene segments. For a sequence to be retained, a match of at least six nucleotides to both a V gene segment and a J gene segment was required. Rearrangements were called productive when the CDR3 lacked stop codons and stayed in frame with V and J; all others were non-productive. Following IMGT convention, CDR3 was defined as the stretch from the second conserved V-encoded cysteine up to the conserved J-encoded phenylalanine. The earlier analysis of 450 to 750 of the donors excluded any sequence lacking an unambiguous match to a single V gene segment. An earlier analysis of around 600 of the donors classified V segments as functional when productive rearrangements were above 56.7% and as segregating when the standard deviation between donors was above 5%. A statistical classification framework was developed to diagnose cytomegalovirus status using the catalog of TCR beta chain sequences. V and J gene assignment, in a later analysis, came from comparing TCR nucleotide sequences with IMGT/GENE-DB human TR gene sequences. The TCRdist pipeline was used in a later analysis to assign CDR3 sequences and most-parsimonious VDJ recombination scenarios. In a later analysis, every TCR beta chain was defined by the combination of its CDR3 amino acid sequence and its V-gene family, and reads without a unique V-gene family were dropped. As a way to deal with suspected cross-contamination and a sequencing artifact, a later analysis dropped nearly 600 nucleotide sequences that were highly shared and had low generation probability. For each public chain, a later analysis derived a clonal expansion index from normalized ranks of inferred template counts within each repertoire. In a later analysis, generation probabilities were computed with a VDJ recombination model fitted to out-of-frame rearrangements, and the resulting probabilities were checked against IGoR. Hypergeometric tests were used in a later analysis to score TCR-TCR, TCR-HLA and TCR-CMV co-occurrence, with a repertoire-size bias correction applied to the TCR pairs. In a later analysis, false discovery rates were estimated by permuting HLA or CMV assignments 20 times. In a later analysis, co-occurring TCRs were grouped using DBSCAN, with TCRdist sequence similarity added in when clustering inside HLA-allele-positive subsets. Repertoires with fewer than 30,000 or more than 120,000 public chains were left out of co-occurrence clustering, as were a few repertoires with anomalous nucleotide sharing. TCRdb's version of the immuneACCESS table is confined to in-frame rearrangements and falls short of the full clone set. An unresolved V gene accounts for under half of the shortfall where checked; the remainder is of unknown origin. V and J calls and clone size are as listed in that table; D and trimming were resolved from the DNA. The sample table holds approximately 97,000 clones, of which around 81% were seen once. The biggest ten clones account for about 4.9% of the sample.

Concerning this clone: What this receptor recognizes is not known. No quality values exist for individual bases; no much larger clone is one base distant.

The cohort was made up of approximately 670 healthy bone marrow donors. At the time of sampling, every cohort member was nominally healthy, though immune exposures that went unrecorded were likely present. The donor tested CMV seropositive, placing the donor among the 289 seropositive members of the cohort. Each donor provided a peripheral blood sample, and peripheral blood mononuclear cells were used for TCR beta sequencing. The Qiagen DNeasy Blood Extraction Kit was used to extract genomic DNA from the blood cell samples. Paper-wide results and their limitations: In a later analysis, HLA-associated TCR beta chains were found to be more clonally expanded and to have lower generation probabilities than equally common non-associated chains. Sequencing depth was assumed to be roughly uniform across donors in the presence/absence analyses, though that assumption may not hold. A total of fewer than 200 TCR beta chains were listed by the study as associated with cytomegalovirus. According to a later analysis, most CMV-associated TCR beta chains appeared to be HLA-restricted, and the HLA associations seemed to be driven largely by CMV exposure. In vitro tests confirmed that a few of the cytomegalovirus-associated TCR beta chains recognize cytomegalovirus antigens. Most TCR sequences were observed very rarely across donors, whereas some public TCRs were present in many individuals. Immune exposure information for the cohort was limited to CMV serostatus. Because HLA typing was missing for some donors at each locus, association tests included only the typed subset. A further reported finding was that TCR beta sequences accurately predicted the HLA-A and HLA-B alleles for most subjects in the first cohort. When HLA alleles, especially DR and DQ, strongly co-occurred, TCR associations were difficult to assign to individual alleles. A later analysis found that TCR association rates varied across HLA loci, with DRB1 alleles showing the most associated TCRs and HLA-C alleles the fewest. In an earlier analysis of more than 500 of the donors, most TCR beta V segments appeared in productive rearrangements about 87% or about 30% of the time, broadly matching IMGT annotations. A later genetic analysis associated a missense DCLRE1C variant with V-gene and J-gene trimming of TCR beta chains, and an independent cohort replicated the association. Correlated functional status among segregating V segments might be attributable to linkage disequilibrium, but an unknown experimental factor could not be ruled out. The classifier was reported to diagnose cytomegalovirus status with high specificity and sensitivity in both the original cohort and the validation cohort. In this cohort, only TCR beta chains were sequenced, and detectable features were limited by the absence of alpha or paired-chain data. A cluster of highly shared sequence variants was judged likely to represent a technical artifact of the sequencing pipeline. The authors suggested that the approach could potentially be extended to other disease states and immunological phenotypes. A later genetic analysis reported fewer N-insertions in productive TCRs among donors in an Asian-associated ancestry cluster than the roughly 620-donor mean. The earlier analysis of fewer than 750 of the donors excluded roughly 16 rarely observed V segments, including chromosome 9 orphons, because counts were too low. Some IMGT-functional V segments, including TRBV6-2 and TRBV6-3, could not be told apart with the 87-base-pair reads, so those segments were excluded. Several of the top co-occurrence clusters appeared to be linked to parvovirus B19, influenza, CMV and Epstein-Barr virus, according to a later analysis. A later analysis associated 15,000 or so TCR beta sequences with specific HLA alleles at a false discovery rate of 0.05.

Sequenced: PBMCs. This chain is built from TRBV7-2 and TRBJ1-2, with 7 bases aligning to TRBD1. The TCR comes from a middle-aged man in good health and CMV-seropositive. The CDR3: CASSSTGLDYGYTF. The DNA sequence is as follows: TGTGCCAGCAGCTCGACAGGGTTAGACTATGGCTACACCTTC.